This T cell receptor (beta chain) was obtained from a study of human T cells and chemical hapten exposure. In its sample, this clonotype was seen many times. The time point was: patch test 2, 6 weeks after DPC sensitization. Indicated treatment: therapeutic diphenylcyclopropenone sensitization with weekly scalp DPC. The CDR3 consists of 17 residues. CDR1 SGHKS and CDR2 YYEKEE come from the germline V gene (reference sequence). The V end lost 0 bases, the J end lost 0 bases, and 13 bases lay between the germline ends. MiXCR, run by TCRdb on the RACE reads, gives a single entry per CDR3 protein. The sample lists about 54,000 distinct CDR3 sequences, 9.5% to 10% occurring once.

The sequence was collected from a woman in her fifties or sixties with alopecia areata. Some clones in this sample may be carry-over from other donors' samples. This sequence joins TRBV5-5 and TRBJ2-4; a weak D match, TRBD2 (5 bases). The sample consisted of whole blood, taken in connection with sensitization to the hapten diphenylcyclopropenone (DPC). CDR3 DNA sequence: TGTGCCAGCAGCTTGGAGCCCTCAGGACTAGCCAAAAACATTCAGTACTTC. Translation gives CASSLEPSGLAKNIQYF.